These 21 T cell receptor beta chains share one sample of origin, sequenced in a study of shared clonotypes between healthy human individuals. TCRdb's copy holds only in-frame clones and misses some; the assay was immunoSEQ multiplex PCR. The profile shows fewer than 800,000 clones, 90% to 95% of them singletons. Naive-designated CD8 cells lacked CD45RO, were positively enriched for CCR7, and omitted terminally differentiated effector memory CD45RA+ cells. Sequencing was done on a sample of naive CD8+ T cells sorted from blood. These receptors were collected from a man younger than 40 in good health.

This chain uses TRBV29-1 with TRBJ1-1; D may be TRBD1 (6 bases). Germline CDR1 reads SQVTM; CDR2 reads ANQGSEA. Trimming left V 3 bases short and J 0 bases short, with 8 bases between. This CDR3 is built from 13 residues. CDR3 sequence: CSVEGAMNTEAFF. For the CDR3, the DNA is TGCAGCGTTGAGGGGGCCATGAACACTGAAGCTTTCTTT.

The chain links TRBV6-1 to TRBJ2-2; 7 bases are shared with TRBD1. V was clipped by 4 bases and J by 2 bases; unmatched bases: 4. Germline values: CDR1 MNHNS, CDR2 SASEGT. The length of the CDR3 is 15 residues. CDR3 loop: CASSAWDSNTGELFF. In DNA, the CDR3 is TGTGCCAGCAGTGCCTGGGACAGCAACACCGGGGAGCTGTTTTTT.

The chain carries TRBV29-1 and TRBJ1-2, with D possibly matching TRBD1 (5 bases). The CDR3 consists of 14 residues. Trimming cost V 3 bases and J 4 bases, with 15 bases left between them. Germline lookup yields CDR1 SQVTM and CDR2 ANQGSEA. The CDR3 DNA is TGCAGCGTTGAGGAGGGCGGGGCTGGCTATGGCTACACCTTC. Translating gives CSVEEGGAGYGYTF.

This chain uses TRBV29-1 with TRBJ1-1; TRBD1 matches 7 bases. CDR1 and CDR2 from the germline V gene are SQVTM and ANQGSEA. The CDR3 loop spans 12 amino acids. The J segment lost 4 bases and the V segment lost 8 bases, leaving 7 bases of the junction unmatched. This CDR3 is CSTRQGSTEAFF. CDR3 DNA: TGCAGCACAAGACAGGGTTCCACTGAAGCTTTCTTT. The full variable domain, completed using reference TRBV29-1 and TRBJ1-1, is SAVISQKPSRDICQRGTSLTIQCQVDSQVTMMFWYRQQPGQSLTLIATANQGSEATYESGFVIDKFPISRPNLTFSTLTVSNMSPEDSSIYLCSTRQGSTEAFFGQGTRLTVV.

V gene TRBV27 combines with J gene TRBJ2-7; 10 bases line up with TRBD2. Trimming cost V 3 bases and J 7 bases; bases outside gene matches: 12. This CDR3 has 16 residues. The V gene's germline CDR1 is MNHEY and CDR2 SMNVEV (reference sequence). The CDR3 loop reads CASSFGSGRPQREQYF. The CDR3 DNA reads TGTGCCAGCAGTTTCGGTAGCGGGAGGCCCCAGAGGGAGCAGTACTTC.

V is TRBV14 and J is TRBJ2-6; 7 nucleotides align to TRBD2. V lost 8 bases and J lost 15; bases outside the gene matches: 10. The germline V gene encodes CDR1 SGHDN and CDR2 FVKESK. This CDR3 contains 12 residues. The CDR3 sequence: CASQGAGLRLTF. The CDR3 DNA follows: TGTGCCAGCCAAGGAGCGGGGCTCCGCCTGACTTTC. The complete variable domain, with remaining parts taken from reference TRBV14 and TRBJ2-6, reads EAGVTQFPSHSVIEKGQTVTLRCDPISGHDNLYWYRRVMGKEIKFLLHFVKESKQDESGMPNNRFLAERTGGTYSTLKVQPAELEDSGVYFCASQGAGLRLTFGAGSRLTVL.

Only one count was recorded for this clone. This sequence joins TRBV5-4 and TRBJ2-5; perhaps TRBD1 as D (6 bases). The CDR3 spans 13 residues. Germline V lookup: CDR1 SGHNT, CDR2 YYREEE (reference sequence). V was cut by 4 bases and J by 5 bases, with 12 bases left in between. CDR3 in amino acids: CASSLWGRETQYF. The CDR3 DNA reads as TGTGCCAGCAGCCTCTGGGGGCGGGAGACCCAGTACTTC.

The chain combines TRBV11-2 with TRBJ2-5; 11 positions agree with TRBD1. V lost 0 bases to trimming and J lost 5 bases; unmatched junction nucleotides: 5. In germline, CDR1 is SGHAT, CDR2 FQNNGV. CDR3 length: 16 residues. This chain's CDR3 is CASSLDGTGGWETQYF. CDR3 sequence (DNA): TGTGCCAGCAGCTTAGATGGGACAGGGGGTTGGGAGACCCAGTACTTC.

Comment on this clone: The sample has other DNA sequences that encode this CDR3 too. CDR3 amino acids: CASSVGTGSYEQYF. The CDR3 bases are TGTGCCAGCAGCGTGGGGACAGGGTCCTACGAGCAGTACTTC. V is TRBV7-9 and J is TRBJ2-7; TRBD1 matches 9 bases. The CDR3 extends over 14 amino acids. Germline V CDR1 and CDR2: SEHNR, FQNEAQ (reference sequence). J was trimmed by 1 base and V by 5 bases; bases with no gene match: 3. Combining the CDR3 with reference TRBV7-9 and TRBJ2-7 gives the whole variable domain DTGVSQNPRHKITKRGQNVTFRCDPISEHNRLYWYRQTLGQGPEFLTYFQNEAQLEKSRLLSDRFSAERPKGSFSTLEIQRTEQGDSAMYLCASSVGTGSYEQYFGPGTRLTVT.

The CDR3 nucleotides read TGTGCCAGCAGTTACACAGCAGGGGGGGGTCAGCCCCAGCATTTT. Translating it yields CASSYTAGGGQPQHF. The gene calls are TRBV6-5 and TRBJ1-5, with 7 bases matching TRBD1. With V trimmed by 2 bases and J by 6 bases, 7 bases remained unmatched. CDR3 length equals 15 residues. Germline loops: CDR1 MNHEY, CDR2 SVGAGI.

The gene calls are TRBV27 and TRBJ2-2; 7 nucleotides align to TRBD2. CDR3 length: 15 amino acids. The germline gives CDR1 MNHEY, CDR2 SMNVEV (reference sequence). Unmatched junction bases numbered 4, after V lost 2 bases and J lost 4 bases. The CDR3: CASSLMWEGTGELFF. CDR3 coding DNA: TGTGCCAGCAGTTTAATGTGGGAGGGCACCGGGGAGCTGTTTTTT.

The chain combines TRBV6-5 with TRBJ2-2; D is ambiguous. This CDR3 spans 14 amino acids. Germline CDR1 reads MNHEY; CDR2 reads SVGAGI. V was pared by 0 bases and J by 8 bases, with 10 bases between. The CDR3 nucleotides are TGTGCCAGCAGTTACTCGGCTGGTTCAGGGGAGCTGTTTTTT. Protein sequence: CASSYSAGSGELFF.

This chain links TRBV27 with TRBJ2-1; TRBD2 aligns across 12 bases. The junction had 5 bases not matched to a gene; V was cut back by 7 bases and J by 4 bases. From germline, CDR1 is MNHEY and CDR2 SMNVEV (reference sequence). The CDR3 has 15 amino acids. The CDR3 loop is CASKLLAGGYNEQFF. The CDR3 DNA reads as TGTGCCAGCAAACTACTAGCGGGAGGATACAATGAGCAGTTCTTC.

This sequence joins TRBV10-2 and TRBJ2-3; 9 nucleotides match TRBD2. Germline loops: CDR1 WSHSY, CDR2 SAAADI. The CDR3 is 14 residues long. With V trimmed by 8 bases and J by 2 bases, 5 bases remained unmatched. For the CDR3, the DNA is TGCGCCAGCGCACTAGCGGGCTACACAGATACGCAGTATTTT. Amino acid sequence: CASALAGYTDTQYF.

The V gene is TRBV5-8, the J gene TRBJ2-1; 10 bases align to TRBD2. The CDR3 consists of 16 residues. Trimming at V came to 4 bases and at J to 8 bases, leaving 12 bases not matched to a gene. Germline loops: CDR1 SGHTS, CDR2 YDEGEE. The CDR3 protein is CASSPGKREGFHEQFF. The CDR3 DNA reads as TGTGCCAGCAGCCCAGGGAAGCGGGAGGGGTTCCATGAGCAGTTCTTC. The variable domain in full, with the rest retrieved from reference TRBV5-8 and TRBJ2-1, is EAGVTQSPTHLIKTRGQQATLRCSPISGHTSVYWYQQALGLGLQFLLWYDEGEERNRGNFPPRFSGRQFPNYSSELNVNALELEDSALYLCASSPGKREGFHEQFFGPGTRLTVL.

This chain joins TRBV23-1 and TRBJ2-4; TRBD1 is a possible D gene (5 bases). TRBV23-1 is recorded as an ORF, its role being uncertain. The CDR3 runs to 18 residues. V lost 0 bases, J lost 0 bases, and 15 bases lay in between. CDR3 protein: CASSQSDSRRLAKNIQYF. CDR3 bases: TGCGCCAGCAGTCAATCTGACAGCCGACGACTAGCCAAAAACATTCAGTACTTC.

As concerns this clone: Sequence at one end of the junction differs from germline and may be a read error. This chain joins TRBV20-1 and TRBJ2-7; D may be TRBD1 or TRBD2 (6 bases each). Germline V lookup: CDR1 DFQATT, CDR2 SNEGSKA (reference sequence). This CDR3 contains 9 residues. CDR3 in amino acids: CSADYGGSF. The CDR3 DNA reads TGCAGTGCTGACTACGGGGGCTCCTTC.

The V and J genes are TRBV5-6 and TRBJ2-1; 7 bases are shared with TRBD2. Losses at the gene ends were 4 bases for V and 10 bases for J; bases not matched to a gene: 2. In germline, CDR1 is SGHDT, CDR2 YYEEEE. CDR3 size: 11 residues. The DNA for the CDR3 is TGTGCCAGCAGCCGACTAGCAGAGCAGTTCTTC. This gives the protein CASSRLAEQFF.

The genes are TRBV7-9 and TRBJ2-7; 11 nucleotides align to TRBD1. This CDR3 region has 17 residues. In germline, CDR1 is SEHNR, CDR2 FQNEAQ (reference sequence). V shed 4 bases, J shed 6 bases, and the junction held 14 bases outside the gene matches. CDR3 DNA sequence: TGTGCCAGCAGCTCTACGCGAACGACAGGGACAGGGGGCGAGCAGTACTTC. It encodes CASSSTRTTGTGGEQYF.

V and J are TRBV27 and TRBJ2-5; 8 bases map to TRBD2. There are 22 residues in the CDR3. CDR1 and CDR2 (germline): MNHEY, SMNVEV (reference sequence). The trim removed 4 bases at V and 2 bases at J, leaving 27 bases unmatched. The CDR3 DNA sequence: TGTGCCAGCAGTTCTTTTGTCCTGGGACTAGTTTTGGTTCGGAGAAAACAAGAGACCCAGTACTTC. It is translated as CASSSFVLGLVLVRRKQETQYF.

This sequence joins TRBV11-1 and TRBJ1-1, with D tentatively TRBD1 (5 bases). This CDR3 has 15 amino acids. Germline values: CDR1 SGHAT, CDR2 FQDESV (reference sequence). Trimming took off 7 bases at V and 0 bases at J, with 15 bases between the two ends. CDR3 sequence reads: CASIPKGVMNTEAFF. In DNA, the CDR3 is TGTGCCAGCATCCCCAAAGGGGTCATGAACACTGAAGCTTTCTTT.